The source of this T cell receptor (beta chain) is a study of regulatory T cells in long-lasting Graves disease. Study-wide results and limits: Thyroid tissue went unexamined; only peripheral blood was analyzed.

This clonotype was observed a handful of times. No antigen is known for it. The time point is: persistent/refractory GD, antithyroid drugs over 5 years with positive TRAb. The TCR library was made from RNA extracted from PBMCs. Library construction for TCR beta used iRepertoire HTBI primers and Arm-PCR of CDR3 regions. TCRdb analysed the multiplex PCR reads with MiXCR anew, one entry per CDR3 protein. The sample holds 400,000 to 600,000 distinct CDR3 sequences, approximately 21% seen once. With 0 bases removed from V and 4 bases from J, the gap between germline ends came to 13 bases. Looked up from germline, CDR1 is DFQATT and CDR2 is SNEGSKA (reference sequence). This CDR3 contains 15 residues.

The J gene is TRBJ1-5, the V gene TRBV20-1; possibly TRBD1 for D (5 bases). The sequence came from a female donor with Graves disease. The specimen was peripheral blood mononuclear cells (PBMCs), collected when the disease was refractory, from a patient treated with antithyroid drugs. In DNA, the CDR3 is TGCAGTGCTAGAGATGCCCAGGGCGGGAATCAGCCCCAGCATTTT. Translated: CSARDAQGGNQPQHF.